The 2 T cell receptor beta chains given below trace back to one sample, sequenced in a study of molecular identifiers for immune sequencing clone quantification. TCRdb called the PCR reads again in MiXCR, with one record for every CDR3 protein. The table lists approximately 680,000 distinct CDR3 sequences, less than 30% of them singletons. The sample comprised naive CD8+ T cells from blood, with Jurkat cell RNA spiked in. Subset meaning: FACS-sorted CD8+CD4-CCR7+CD45RA+ naive T cells. The source of these receptors is a human donor in good health. Some libraries in this study had Jurkat cell RNA spiked in.

This clonotype has at least ten counts. The rearrangement joins TRBV7-2 to TRBJ1-4; 9 bases agree with TRBD1. The junction had 11 bases not matched to a gene; V was cut back by 4 bases and J by 8 bases. The CDR3 length is 16 residues. Germline V gene data show CDR1 as SGHTA and CDR2 as FQGNSA. The CDR3 bases are TGTGCCAGCAGCTCAGAGGCCGGGACAGGGTTGGAAAAACTGTTTTTT. This codes for CASSSEAGTGLEKLFF.

This clonotype was observed a few times. The chain joins TRBV20-1 to TRBJ2-5, with D unclear. The CDR3 spans 15 residues. V lost 5 bases, J lost 5 bases, and 21 bases lay in between. Germline V CDR1 and CDR2: DFQATT, SNEGSKA (reference sequence). The CDR3 reads CSADRELVKRETQYF. Written as DNA, the CDR3 is TGCAGTGCTGACCGAGAGTTGGTCAAGAGGGAGACCCAGTACTTC.